Below, 27 T cell receptor beta chains from the same sample are listed, as sequenced in a study of blood T cell repertoires in COVID-19. Measured with immunoSEQ multiplex PCR; TCRdb has only the in-frame clones, and not every one. The table shows about 140,000 clones, with over 75% occurring only once. Sample: peripheral blood. Receptor source: a man aged 55-75 years with active or convalescent COVID-19.

The chain links TRBV3-1 (or the pseudogene TRBV3-2) to TRBJ1-5, with 7 bases fitting TRBD1. J lost 7 bases, V lost 5 bases, and 5 bases had no gene match. The CDR3 length is 13 residues. The germline V gene encodes CDR1 LGHDT and CDR2 YNNKEL (reference sequence). For the CDR3, the DNA is TGTGCCAGCAGCTTAGGACAGGCCCAGCCCCAGCATTTT. Translating it yields CASSLGQAQPQHF.

This clone was picked up one time. This chain joins TRBV18 and TRBJ2-6; TRBD1 is a possible D gene (6 bases). Germline-derived CDR1 and CDR2 are KGHSH and LQKENI. CDR3 size: 15 residues. V was trimmed by 9 bases and J by 4 bases, leaving 16 bases between them. CDR3 DNA: TGTGCCAGTTCGGCCAGGGGCAACGGGGCCAACGTCCTGACTTTC. It is translated as CASSARGNGANVLTF. The full variable domain, its missing parts supplied by reference TRBV18 and TRBJ2-6, is NAGVMQNPRHLVRRRGQEARLRCSPMKGHSHVYWYRQLPEEGLKFMVYLQKENIIDESGMPKERFSAEFPKEGPSILRIQQVVRGDSAAYFCASSARGNGANVLTFGAGSRLTVL.

This chain joins TRBV6-5 and TRBJ2-2; 9 bases line up with TRBD2. Trimming removed 2 bases from V and 6 bases from J; junction bases left unmatched: 4. From germline, CDR1 is MNHEY and CDR2 SVGAGI. There are 15 residues in the CDR3. The CDR3 spells CASSYGREGPGELFF. DNA of the CDR3: TGTGCCAGCAGTTACGGGCGGGAGGGCCCCGGGGAGCTGTTTTTT.

This clone was seen many times. This rearrangement joins TRBV3-1 (or the pseudogene TRBV3-2) to TRBJ2-7, with 8 bases aligning to TRBD1. Germline CDR1 LGHDT, CDR2 YNNKEL (reference sequence). The length of the CDR3 is 17 residues. V shed 0 bases and J 4 bases; nucleotides not matched to a gene: 11. CDR3 loop: CASSQDLGQVEGYEQYF. CDR3 coding DNA: TGTGCCAGCAGCCAAGATCTGGGACAGGTAGAAGGATACGAGCAGTACTTC.

This chain connects TRBV4-1 to TRBJ1-1; D possibly corresponds to TRBD1 (6 bases). Germline loops: CDR1 MGHRA, CDR2 YSYEKL. The CDR3 totals 16 residues. V gave up 1 base and J gave up 4 bases, with 16 bases separating them. The CDR3 coding sequence is TGCGCCAGCAGCCAAGCCGGGGGCGGGGGGGGCACTGAAGCTTTCTTT. Translated, it gives CASSQAGGGGGTEAFF.

J is TRBJ1-6 and V is TRBV13; D is possibly TRBD1 (6 bases). Germline CDR1 and CDR2: PRHDT and FYEKMQ (reference sequence). V lost 0 bases to trimming and J lost 11 bases, with 14 bases between them. The CDR3 extends over 15 amino acids. The CDR3 sequence is CASSLGVGPGAPLHF. The CDR3 DNA reads as TGTGCCAGCAGCTTAGGGGTGGGGCCAGGGGCACCCCTCCACTTT. Using reference TRBV13 and TRBJ1-6 for the parts outside the CDR3, the full variable domain is AAGVIQSPRHLIKEKRETATLKCYPIPRHDTVYWYQQGPGQDPQFLISFYEKMQSDKGSIPDRFSAQQFSDYHSELNMSSLELGDSALYFCASSLGVGPGAPLHFGNGTRLTVT.

The V and J genes are TRBV6-6 and TRBJ1-3; D gene unclear. The CDR3 sequence is 16 residues long. The germline gives CDR1 MNHNY, CDR2 SVGAGI (reference sequence). Trimming left V 0 bases short and J 0 bases short, with 9 bases between. CDR3 coding DNA: TGTGCCAGCAGTTACTCGAGCGGGGTCTCTGGAAACACCATATATTTT. The encoded protein is CASSYSSGVSGNTIYF.

The chain combines TRBV14 with TRBJ2-7, with 8 bases matching TRBD2. Unmatched junction bases numbered 7, after V lost 1 base and J lost 5 bases. CDR1 is SGHDN and CDR2 is FVKESK in the germline V gene. The CDR3 is 15 residues long. CDR3 residues: CASSQGIAGRNEQYF. The DNA for the CDR3 is TGTGCCAGCAGCCAAGGAATAGCGGGAAGGAACGAGCAGTACTTC.

J is TRBJ1-1 and V is TRBV10-3; 7 nucleotides match TRBD1. From germline, CDR1 is ENHRY and CDR2 SYGVKD. CDR3 size: 15 residues. Trimming at V came to 10 bases and at J to 3 bases, leaving 14 bases not matched to a gene. The CDR3 spells CATKGTHRGYTEAFF. The CDR3 region has the DNA TGTGCCACCAAGGGGACACACAGGGGCTACACTGAAGCTTTCTTT.

The chain uses TRBV19 and TRBJ1-5, with TRBD1 matching over 7 bases. Germline V gene data show CDR1 as LNHDA and CDR2 as SQIVND (reference sequence). J was trimmed by 0 bases and V by 5 bases; bases with no gene match: 7. The CDR3 is 16 residues long. The CDR3: CASSVSGTASNQPQHF. CDR3 DNA: TGTGCCAGTAGTGTTTCCGGGACAGCTAGCAATCAGCCCCAGCATTTT.

The rearrangement joins TRBV5-1 to TRBJ2-7; TRBD2 matches 11 bases. In germline, CDR1 is SGHRS, CDR2 YFSETQ. The CDR3 is made up of 15 amino acids. With V trimmed by 4 bases and J by 3 bases, 6 bases remained unmatched. CDR3 in amino acids: CASSEAGTSGYEQYF. CDR3 nucleotide sequence: TGCGCCAGCAGCGAAGCCGGGACTAGCGGCTACGAGCAGTACTTC.

The chain uses TRBV28 and TRBJ2-4; possibly TRBD2 for D (7 bases). V lost 6 bases and J lost 6, with 15 bases in between. CDR1 and CDR2 (germline): MDHEN, SYDVKM. The CDR3 loop spans 14 amino acids. CDR3 protein: CASSPGLGGNIQYF. The CDR3 coding sequence is TGTGCCAGCAGCCCCGGACTAGGGGGAAACATTCAGTACTTC.

The chain uses TRBV11-1 and TRBJ2-7, with TRBD2 as a possible D gene (7 bases). Looked up from germline, CDR1 is SGHAT and CDR2 is FQDESV (reference sequence). The CDR3 runs 16 residues. The V and J ends lost 0 bases and 2 bases respectively, with 14 bases between them. CDR3 sequence (DNA): TGTGCCAGCAGCTTAGCGCGGGGGCCCCCAACCTACGAGCAGTACTTC. Its translation is CASSLARGPPTYEQYF.

As concerns this clone: One end of the junction does not line up with germline, which may come from a read error. This chain joins TRBV11-3 and TRBJ2-1, with D possibly being TRBD2 (6 bases). The CDR3 is made up of 14 amino acids. Germline V CDR1 and CDR2: SGHNT, YENEEA. CDR3 in DNA: TGTGCCAGCAGCCAGGACTACTCCTCCAATGAGCAGTTCTTC. Its translation is CASSQDYSSNEQFF.

In DNA, the CDR3 is TGCAGCGTTCGGACACTAGCTCAACATACGCAGTATTTT. This sequence encodes CSVRTLAQHTQYF. V gene TRBV29-1 combines with J gene TRBJ2-3; a weak D match, TRBD2 (6 bases). From germline, CDR1 is SQVTM and CDR2 ANQGSEA. Trimming stripped 5 bases from V and 7 bases from J, with 16 bases between. The CDR3 spans 13 residues.

V gene TRBV6-2 or TRBV6-3 combines with J gene TRBJ1-6, with 8 bases aligning to TRBD1. In germline, CDR1 is MNHEY, CDR2 SVGEGT. With V trimmed by 6 bases and J by 16 bases, 17 bases remained unmatched. This CDR3 is built from 15 residues. The CDR3 DNA reads as TGTGCCAGCAGCCCAGGGGGGACAGGCAAAGGAGCTCTCCACTTT. It translates to CASSPGGTGKGALHF.

This chain uses TRBV3-1 (or the pseudogene TRBV3-2) with TRBJ2-5; D might be TRBD2 (5 bases). V lost 1 base and J lost 5, with 11 bases in between. Germline loops: CDR1 LGHDT, CDR2 YNNKEL (reference sequence). This CDR3 region has 14 residues. In DNA form, the CDR3 reads TGTGCCAGCAGCCAAGTTGGGAGTATGGAGACCCAGTACTTC. Encoded protein: CASSQVGSMETQYF.

The chain carries TRBV24-1 and TRBJ1-2; 8 bases map to TRBD1. Trimming took 1 base from V and 5 from J; bases not matched to a gene: 2. The CDR3 has 14 residues. Germline V CDR1 and CDR2: KGHDR, SFDVKD. The CDR3: CATSDLRTGYGYTF. The CDR3, as DNA: TGTGCCACCAGTGATTTAAGGACAGGGTATGGCTACACCTTC.

The chain is built from TRBV6-6 and TRBJ1-5; a weak D match, TRBD1 (6 bases). From germline, CDR1 is MNHNY and CDR2 SVGAGI (reference sequence). The CDR3 loop spans 13 amino acids. V was clipped by 5 bases and J by 5 bases, with 10 bases between them. CDR3 coding DNA: TGTGCCAGCAGTCCACAGGGTTATCAGCCCCAGCATTTT. It is translated as CASSPQGYQPQHF.

The chain combines TRBV9 with TRBJ2-5; D is undetermined. This CDR3 is built from 15 residues. Germline loops: CDR1 SGDLS, CDR2 YYNGEE. V was cut by 0 bases and J by 7 bases, with 16 bases left in between. The CDR3 spells CASSVERPGVGTQYF. The CDR3 DNA sequence: TGTGCCAGCAGCGTAGAGAGACCCGGAGTCGGGACCCAGTACTTC. The variable domain in full, with the rest retrieved from reference TRBV9 and TRBJ2-5, is DSGVTQTPKHLITATGQRVTLRCSPRSGDLSVYWYQQSLDQGLQFLIQYYNGEERAKGNILERFSAQQFPDLHSELNLSSLELGDSALYFCASSVERPGVGTQYFGPGTRLLVL.

The V call is TRBV4-1, the J call TRBJ2-1; 9 nucleotides agree with TRBD2. The germline gives CDR1 MGHRA, CDR2 YSYEKL. The CDR3 runs to 16 residues. Trimming at V came to 1 base and at J to 6 bases, leaving 7 bases not matched to a gene. CDR3 nucleotides: TGCGCCAGCAGCCAAGTAGGCGGGAGGGCTGTCAATGAGCAGTTCTTC. It encodes CASSQVGGRAVNEQFF.

The chain couples TRBV24-1 to TRBJ2-5; TRBD2 is a possible D gene (6 bases). The CDR3 is made up of 13 amino acids. In germline, CDR1 is KGHDR, CDR2 SFDVKD. The V and J ends lost 5 bases and 2 bases respectively, with 8 bases between them. The CDR3 is CATSGGVQETQYF. CDR3 nucleotides: TGTGCCACCAGTGGCGGGGTTCAAGAGACCCAGTACTTC.

V usage is TRBV7-9 and J usage is TRBJ2-7; 11 bases map to TRBD2. V was clipped by 5 bases and J by 5 bases; unmatched bases: 8. CDR1 is SEHNR and CDR2 is FQNEAQ in the germline V gene (reference sequence). The CDR3 is 15 residues long. The CDR3 nucleotides read TGTGCCAGCAGCCCCTTAGCGGGAGGGCCGAACGAGCAGTACTTC. Protein product: CASSPLAGGPNEQYF.

In nucleotides, the CDR3 is TGTGCCAGCAGTCCACAGGACAGGGCTAATGAAAAACTGTTTTTT. It translates to CASSPQDRANEKLFF. The rearrangement links TRBV28 to TRBJ1-4; 8 bases agree with TRBD1. The CDR3 contains 15 residues. CDR1 and CDR2 from the germline V gene are MDHEN and SYDVKM. V shed 5 bases, J shed 3 bases, and the junction held 5 bases outside the gene matches.

The V gene is TRBV3-1 (or the pseudogene TRBV3-2), the J gene TRBJ2-1, with TRBD2 matching 13 bases. Trimming at V came to 1 base and at J to 2 bases, leaving 11 bases not matched to a gene. The germline gives CDR1 LGHDT, CDR2 YNNKEL (reference sequence). The CDR3 is 20 amino acids. CDR3 protein: CASSQVPGQTSGRAYNEQFF. The CDR3 DNA sequence: TGTGCCAGCAGCCAAGTGCCGGGACAAACTAGCGGGAGGGCCTACAATGAGCAGTTCTTC.

The chain carries TRBV10-3 and TRBJ2-7; TRBD2 matches 8 bases. V lost 2 bases and J lost 2; bases outside the gene matches: 2. The V gene's germline CDR1 is ENHRY and CDR2 SYGVKD. There are 14 residues in the CDR3. Here the CDR3 DNA reads TGTGCCATCAGTGAGCGGGAGGGCCCCTACGAGCAGTACTTC. This gives the protein CAISEREGPYEQYF.

The chain recombines TRBV27 with TRBJ1-2, with TRBD1 matching over 9 bases. CDR3 length: 15 residues. V lost 6 bases and J lost 2; bases outside the gene matches: 7. The germline CDR1 and CDR2 sequences are MNHEY and SMNVEV (reference sequence). The CDR3 reads CASSNGGTGNYGYTF. As DNA, the CDR3 is TGTGCCAGCAGCAATGGGGGGACAGGGAACTATGGCTACACCTTC.